Shown below are 10 T cell receptor beta chains from a single sample sequenced in a study of OX40 agonist ivuxolimab in advanced cancers. Only in-frame clones appear in the TCRdb table, and some are missing; sequencing was by immunoSEQ multiplex PCR. The table lists 50,000 or so clones, around 79% of them singletons. Here the sequenced sample was CD4+ or CD8+ T cells sorted from blood, taken in a trial of the OX40 agonist ivuxolimab. These receptors were collected from an adult with an advanced solid tumor such as melanoma, head and neck, liver or kidney cancer.

This clone showed up just a few times. This chain uses TRBV4-3 with TRBJ1-1; the D is unclear. The CDR3 runs 13 residues. Between the trimmed V and J ends, which lost 1 base and 4 bases, there was a span of 7 bases. Germline V gene sequence: CDR1 LGHNA, CDR2 YSLEER. CDR3 DNA: TGCGCCAGCAGCCAAGGTTGGGGCACTGAAGCTTTCTTT. It specifies CASSQGWGTEAFF.

The J gene is TRBJ2-4, the V gene TRBV30, with 10 nucleotides matching TRBD1. Germline trimming cut 4 bases from V and 7 bases from J; bases unmatched to any gene: 4. CDR3 length: 13 residues. Germline V gene lookup returns CDR1 GTSNPN and CDR2 SVGIG (reference sequence). CDR3 sequence: CAWTRDRGNIQYF. The CDR3 DNA is TGTGCCTGGACCCGGGACAGGGGTAACATTCAGTACTTC.

The chain links TRBV5-1 to TRBJ2-2, with D maybe TRBD1 (7 bases). The CDR3 runs to 16 residues. The V gene's germline CDR1 is SGHRS and CDR2 YFSETQ. The V end lost 0 bases, the J end lost 3 bases, and 12 bases lay between the germline ends. DNA for the CDR3: TGCGCCAGCAGCTTGGGTGACAGGGAGGACACCGGGGAGCTGTTTTTT. Translation: CASSLGDREDTGELFF. Drawing the rest from reference TRBV5-1 and TRBJ2-2, the complete variable domain is KAGVTQTPRYLIKTRGQQVTLSCSPISGHRSVSWYQQTPGQGLQFLFEYFSETQRNKGNFPGRFSGRQFSNSRSEMNVSTLELGDSALYLCASSLGDREDTGELFFGEGSRLTVL.

CDR3 nucleotides: TGTGCCAGCAGCACTAGTTCGGTTGGCTACACCTTC. Its translation: CASSTSSVGYTF. This chain connects TRBV5-6 to TRBJ1-2, with D uncertain. The CDR3 is made up of 12 amino acids. Looked up from germline, CDR1 is SGHDT and CDR2 is YYEEEE. Between the trimmed V and J ends, which lost 4 bases and 7 bases, there was a span of 11 bases.

The chain combines TRBV5-1 with TRBJ2-5; 11 bases fit TRBD1. V lost 7 bases, J lost 5 bases, and 7 bases stayed unmatched. CDR3 size: 14 residues. Germline-derived CDR1 and CDR2 are SGHRS and YFSETQ. The CDR3 region is CASERDRGMETQYF. The CDR3 DNA reads as TGCGCCAGCGAACGGGACAGGGGGATGGAGACCCAGTACTTC.

This clone was seen a handful of times. The rearrangement joins TRBV6-5 to TRBJ2-5; maybe TRBD2 (6 bases). CDR1 MNHEY and CDR2 SVGAGI come from the germline V gene. The CDR3 spans 14 residues. Deletions cut 5 bases from V and 2 bases from J, with 12 bases between. CDR3 protein: CASSGGSGQETQYF. The DNA for the CDR3 is TGTGCCAGCAGTGGGGGGTCAGGTCAAGAGACCCAGTACTTC.

This clone appeared a single time. In nucleotides, the CDR3 is TGTGCCAGCAGAATCCGTAATGAAAAACTGTTTTTT. Its protein product is CASRIRNEKLFF. The gene calls are TRBV6-4 and TRBJ1-4; D remains unclear. There are 12 residues in the CDR3. In germline, CDR1 is MRHNA, CDR2 SNTAGT. V shed 6 bases and J shed 4 bases, with 6 bases lying between them.

In this sample, this clone turned up a few times. This chain joins TRBV9 and TRBJ1-1; D remains ambiguous. The CDR3 is 15 amino acids. CDR1 is SGDLS and CDR2 is YYNGEE in the germline V gene. V lost 3 bases, J lost 1 base, and 13 bases lay in between. DNA of the CDR3: TGTGCCAGCAGCGCCTCGGTGGGGAGGAACACTGAAGCTTTCTTT. Protein product: CASSASVGRNTEAFF.

The chain links TRBV14 to TRBJ2-7, with D uncertain. This CDR3 spans 15 amino acids. V dropped 1 base and J dropped 2 bases, with 12 bases sitting between them. Germline CDR1 and CDR2: SGHDN and FVKESK. The CDR3 DNA is TGTGCCAGCAGCCAAGGGGTGGGCCCGGCCTACGAGCAGTACTTC. Translating gives CASSQGVGPAYEQYF.

The rearrangement links TRBV27 to TRBJ2-7, with 7 bases identical to TRBD2. V lost 6 bases to trimming and J lost 6 bases; unmatched junction nucleotides: 11. Germline V gene sequence: CDR1 MNHEY, CDR2 SMNVEV (reference sequence). This CDR3 contains 14 residues. The CDR3 spells CASRERDKFGEQYF. The DNA for the CDR3 is TGTGCCAGCAGGGAGCGGGATAAGTTCGGCGAGCAGTACTTC.